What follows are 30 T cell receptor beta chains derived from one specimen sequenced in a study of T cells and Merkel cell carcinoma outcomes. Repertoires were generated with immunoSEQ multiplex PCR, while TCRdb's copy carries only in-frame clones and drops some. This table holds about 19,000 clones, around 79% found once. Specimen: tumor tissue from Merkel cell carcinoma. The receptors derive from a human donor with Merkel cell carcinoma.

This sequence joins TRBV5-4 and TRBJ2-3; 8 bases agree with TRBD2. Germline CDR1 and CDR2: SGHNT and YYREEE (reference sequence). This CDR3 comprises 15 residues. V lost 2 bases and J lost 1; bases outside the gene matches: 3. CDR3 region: CASSFGGERTDTQYF. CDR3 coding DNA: TGTGCCAGCAGCTTCGGGGGGGAACGCACAGATACGCAGTATTTT.

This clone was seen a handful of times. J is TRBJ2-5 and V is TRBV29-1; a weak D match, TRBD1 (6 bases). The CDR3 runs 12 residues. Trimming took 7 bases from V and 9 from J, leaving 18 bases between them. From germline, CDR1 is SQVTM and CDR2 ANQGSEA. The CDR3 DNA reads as TGCAGCGCCGGTGACAGGACGGGTGCCCAGTACTTC. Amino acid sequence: CSAGDRTGAQYF.

The CDR3 reads CASEGWGGSYEQYF. In nucleotides, the CDR3 is TGTGCCAGCGAGGGGTGGGGCGGAAGTTACGAGCAGTACTTC. The chain is built from TRBV2 and TRBJ2-7, with D perhaps being TRBD1 or TRBD2 (5 bases each). Per germline, CDR1 SNHLY and CDR2 FYNNEI. V gave up 8 bases and J gave up 4 bases, with 18 bases separating them. The CDR3 contains 14 residues.

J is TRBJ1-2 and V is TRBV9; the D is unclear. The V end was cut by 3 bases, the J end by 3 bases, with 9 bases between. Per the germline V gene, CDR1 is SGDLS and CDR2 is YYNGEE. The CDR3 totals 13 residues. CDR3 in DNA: TGTGCCAGCAGCGACCGACAATACTATGGCTACACCTTC. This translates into CASSDRQYYGYTF.

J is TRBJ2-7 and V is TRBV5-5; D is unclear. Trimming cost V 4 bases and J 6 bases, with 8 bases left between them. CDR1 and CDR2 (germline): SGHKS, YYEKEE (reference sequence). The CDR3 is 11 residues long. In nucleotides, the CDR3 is TGTGCCAGCAGCGGCCCAGGCGAGCAGTACTTC. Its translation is CASSGPGEQYF. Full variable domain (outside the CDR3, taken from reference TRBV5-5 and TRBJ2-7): DAGVTQSPTHLIKTRGQQVTLRCSPISGHKSVSWYQQVLGQGPQFIFQYYEKEERGRGNFPDRFSARQFPNYSSELNVNALLLGDSALYLCASSGPGEQYFGPGTRLTVT.

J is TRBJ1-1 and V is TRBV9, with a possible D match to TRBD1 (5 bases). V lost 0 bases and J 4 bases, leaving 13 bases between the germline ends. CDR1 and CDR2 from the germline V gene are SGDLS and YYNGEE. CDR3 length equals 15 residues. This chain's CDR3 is CASSVAGRVGTEAFF. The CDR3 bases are TGTGCCAGCAGCGTAGCTGGCAGGGTCGGCACTGAAGCTTTCTTT.

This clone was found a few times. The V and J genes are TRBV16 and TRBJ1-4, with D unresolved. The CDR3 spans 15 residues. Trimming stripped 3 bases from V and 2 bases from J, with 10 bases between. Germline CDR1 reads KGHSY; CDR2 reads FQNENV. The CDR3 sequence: CASSQGVTTNEKLFF. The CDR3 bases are TGTGCCAGCAGCCAGGGCGTTACGACTAATGAAAAACTGTTTTTT.

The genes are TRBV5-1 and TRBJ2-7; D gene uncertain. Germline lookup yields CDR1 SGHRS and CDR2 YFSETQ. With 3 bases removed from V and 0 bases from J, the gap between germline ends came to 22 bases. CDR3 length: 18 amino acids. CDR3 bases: TGCGCCAGCAGCTCCTTAATCGGACCGACAATTTACTCCTACGAGCAGTACTTC. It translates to CASSSLIGPTIYSYEQYF.

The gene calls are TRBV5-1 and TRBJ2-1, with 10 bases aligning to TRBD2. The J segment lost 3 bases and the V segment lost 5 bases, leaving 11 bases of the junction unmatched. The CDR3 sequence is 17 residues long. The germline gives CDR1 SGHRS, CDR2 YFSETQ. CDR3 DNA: TGCGCCAGCAGAGGGTTAACTAGCGGGACAAGCTACAATGAGCAGTTCTTC. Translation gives CASRGLTSGTSYNEQFF.

CDR3 bases: TGTGCCAGCAGGCTGTCAGGGGGGACTGAAGCTTTCTTT. Translating gives CASRLSGGTEAFF. The chain couples TRBV27 to TRBJ1-1; 7 nucleotides agree with TRBD1. V gave up 6 bases and J gave up 5 bases; unmatched junction bases: 6. The CDR3 extends over 13 amino acids. CDR1 and CDR2 (germline): MNHEY, SMNVEV (reference sequence).

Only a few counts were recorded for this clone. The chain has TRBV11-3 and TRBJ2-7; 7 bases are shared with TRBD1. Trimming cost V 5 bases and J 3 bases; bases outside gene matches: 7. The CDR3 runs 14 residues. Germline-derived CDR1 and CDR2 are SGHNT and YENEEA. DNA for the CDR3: TGTGCCAGCAGCCTTGTTACAGGGGACTACGAGCAGTACTTC. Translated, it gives CASSLVTGDYEQYF.

CDR3 region: CASSPLDRVYGYTF. In nucleotides, the CDR3 is TGTGCCAGTAGTCCTCTGGACAGGGTATATGGCTACACCTTC. The genes are TRBV19 and TRBJ1-2; TRBD1 matches at 8 bases. The CDR3 is made up of 14 amino acids. The junction had 7 bases not matched to a gene; V was cut back by 5 bases and J by 5 bases. Germline CDR1 reads LNHDA; CDR2 reads SQIVND (reference sequence).

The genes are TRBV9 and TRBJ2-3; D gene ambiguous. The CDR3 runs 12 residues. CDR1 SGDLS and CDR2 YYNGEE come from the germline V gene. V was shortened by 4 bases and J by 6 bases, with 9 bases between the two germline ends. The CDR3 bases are TGTGCCAGCAGCCCAGAAGGGGATACGCAGTATTTT. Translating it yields CASSPEGDTQYF.

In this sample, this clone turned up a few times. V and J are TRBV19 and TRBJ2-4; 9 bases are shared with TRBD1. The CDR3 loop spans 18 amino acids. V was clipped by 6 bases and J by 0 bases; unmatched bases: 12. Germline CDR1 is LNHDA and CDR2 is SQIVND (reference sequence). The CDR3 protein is CASSMLRDRALAKNIQYF. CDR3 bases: TGTGCCAGTAGCATGCTGAGGGACAGGGCTCTAGCCAAAAACATTCAGTACTTC.

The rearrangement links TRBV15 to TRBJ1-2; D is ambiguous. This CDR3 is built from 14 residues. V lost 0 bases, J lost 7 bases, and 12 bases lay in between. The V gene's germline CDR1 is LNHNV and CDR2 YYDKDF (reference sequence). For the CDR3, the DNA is TGTGCCACCAGCAGAGATCTCAGTCCTGGTGGCTACACCTTC. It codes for CATSRDLSPGGYTF.

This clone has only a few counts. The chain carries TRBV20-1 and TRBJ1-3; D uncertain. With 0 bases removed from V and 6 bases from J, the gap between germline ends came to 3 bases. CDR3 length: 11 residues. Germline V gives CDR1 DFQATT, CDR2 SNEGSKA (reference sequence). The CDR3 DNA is TGCAGTGCTAGAGATCCAAACACCATATATTTT. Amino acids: CSARDPNTIYF.

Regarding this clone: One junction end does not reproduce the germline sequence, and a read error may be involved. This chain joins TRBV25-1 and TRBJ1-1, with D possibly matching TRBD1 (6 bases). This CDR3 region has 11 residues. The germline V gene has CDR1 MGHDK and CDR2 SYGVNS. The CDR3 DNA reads TGTGCCAGCAGTGAATTGGGGAGGGGGGTCTTT. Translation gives CASSELGRGVF.

The CDR3 DNA reads as TGTGCCAGCAGCGTCAGTGGGACGAACACTGAAGCTTTCTTT. This translates into CASSVSGTNTEAFF. The chain recombines TRBV6-5 with TRBJ1-1, with a tentative D call TRBD1 (5 bases). This CDR3 has 14 amino acids. Germline V gene sequence: CDR1 MNHEY, CDR2 SVGAGI. The germline V and J ends were trimmed by 6 bases and 1 base, with 12 bases remaining between them.

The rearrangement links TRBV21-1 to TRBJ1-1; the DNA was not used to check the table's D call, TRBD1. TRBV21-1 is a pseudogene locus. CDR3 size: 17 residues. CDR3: CASSKALWGTVNTEAFF. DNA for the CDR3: TGTGCCAGCAGCAAAGCGCTTTGGGGGACAGTGAACACTGAAGCTTTCTTT.

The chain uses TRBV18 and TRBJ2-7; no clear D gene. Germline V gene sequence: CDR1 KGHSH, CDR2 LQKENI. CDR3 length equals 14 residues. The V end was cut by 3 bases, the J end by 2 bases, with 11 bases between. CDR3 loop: CASSPPLGTYEQYF. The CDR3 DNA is TGTGCCAGCTCACCCCCCCTAGGTACCTACGAGCAGTACTTC.

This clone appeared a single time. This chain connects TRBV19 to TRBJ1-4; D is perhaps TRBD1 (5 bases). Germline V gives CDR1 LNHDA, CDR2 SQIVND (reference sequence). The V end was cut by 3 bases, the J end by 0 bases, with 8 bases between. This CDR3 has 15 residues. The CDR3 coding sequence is TGTGCCAGTAGTATTGGGACCGCAACTAATGAAAAACTGTTTTTT. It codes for CASSIGTATNEKLFF.

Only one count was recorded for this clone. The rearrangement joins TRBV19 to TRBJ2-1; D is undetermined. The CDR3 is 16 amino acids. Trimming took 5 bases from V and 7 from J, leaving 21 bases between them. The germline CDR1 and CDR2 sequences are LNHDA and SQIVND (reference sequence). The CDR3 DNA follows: TGTGCCAGTAGTCCCCGCGGAAAATTGATACGGAATGAGCAGTTCTTC. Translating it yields CASSPRGKLIRNEQFF.

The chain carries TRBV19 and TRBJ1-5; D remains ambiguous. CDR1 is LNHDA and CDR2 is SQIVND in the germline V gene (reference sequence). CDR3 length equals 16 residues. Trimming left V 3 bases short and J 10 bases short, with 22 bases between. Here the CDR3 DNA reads TGTGCCAGTAGTATCTCAGTAGGACCTACTTCTATCCCCCAGCATTTT. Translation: CASSISVGPTSIPQHF.

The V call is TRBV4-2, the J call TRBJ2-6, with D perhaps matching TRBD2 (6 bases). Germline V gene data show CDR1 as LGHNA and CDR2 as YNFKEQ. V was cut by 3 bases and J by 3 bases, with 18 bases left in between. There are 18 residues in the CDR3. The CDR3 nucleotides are TGTGCCAGCAGCCAGATGGGAGGAGGTAGTGGTGGGGCCAACGTCCTGACTTTC. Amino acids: CASSQMGGGSGGANVLTF.

The CDR3 DNA is TGTGCCAGCAGTTTTGGTAACTATGGCTACACCTTC. Protein: CASSFGNYGYTF. V is TRBV28 and J is TRBJ1-2; D gene unclear. Germline V gene sequence: CDR1 MDHEN, CDR2 SYDVKM. The V end lost 3 bases, the J end lost 1 base, and 3 bases lay between the germline ends. The CDR3 runs 12 residues.

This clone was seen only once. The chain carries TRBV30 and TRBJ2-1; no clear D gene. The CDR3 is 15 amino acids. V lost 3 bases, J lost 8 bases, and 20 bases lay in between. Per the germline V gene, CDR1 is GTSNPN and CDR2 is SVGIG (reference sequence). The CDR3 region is CAWRPDPGGSYEQFF. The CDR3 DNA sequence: TGTGCCTGGAGACCCGACCCCGGTGGTTCGTATGAGCAGTTCTTC. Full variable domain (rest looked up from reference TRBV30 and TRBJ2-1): SQTIHQWPATLVQPVGSPLSLECTVEGTSNPNLYWYRQAAGRGLQLLFYSVGIGQISSEVPQNLSASRPQDRQFILSSKKLLLSDSGFYLCAWRPDPGGSYEQFFGPGTRLTVL.

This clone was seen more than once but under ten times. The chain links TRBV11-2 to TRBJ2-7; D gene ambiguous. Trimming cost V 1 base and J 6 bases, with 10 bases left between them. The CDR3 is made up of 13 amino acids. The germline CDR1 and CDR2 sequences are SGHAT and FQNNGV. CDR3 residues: CASSLGAGSEQYF. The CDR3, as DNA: TGTGCCAGCAGCTTAGGGGCAGGTAGCGAGCAGTACTTC. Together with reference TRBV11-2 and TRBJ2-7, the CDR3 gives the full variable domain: EAGVAQSPRYKIIEKRQSVAFWCNPISGHATLYWYQQILGQGPKLLIQFQNNGVVDDSQLPKDRFSAERLKGVDSTLKIQPAKLEDSAVYLCASSLGAGSEQYFGPGTRLTVT.

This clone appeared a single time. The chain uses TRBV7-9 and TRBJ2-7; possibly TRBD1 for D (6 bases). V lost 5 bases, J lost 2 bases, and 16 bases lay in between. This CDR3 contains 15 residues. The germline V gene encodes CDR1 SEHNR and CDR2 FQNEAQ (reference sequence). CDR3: CASSHPGTQTYEQYF. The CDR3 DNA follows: TGTGCCAGCAGCCATCCCGGGACACAGACCTACGAGCAGTACTTC.

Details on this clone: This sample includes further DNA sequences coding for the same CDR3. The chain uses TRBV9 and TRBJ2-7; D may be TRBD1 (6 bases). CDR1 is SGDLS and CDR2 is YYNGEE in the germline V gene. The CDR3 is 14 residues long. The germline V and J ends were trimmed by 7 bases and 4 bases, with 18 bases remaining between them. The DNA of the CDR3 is TGTGCCAGCTCGTGGACAGAAGGTCCTTACGAGCAGTACTTC. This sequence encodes CASSWTEGPYEQYF.

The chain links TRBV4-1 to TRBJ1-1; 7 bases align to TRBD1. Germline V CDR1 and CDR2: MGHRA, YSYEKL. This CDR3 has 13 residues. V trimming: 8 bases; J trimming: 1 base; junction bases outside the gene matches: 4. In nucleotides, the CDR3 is TGCGCCAGCCAGCGGGACAGGAACACTGAAGCTTTCTTT. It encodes CASQRDRNTEAFF.